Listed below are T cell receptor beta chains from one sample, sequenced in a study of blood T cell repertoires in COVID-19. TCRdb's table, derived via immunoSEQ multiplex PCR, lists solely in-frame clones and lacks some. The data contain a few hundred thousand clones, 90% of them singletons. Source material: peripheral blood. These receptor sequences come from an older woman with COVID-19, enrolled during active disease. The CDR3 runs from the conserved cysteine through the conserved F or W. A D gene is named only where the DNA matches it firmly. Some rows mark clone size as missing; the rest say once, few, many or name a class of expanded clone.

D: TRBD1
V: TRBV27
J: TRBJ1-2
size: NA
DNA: TGTGCCAGCACCACCGGACAGGGTCTAAATGGCTACACCTTC
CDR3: CASTTGQGLNGYTF

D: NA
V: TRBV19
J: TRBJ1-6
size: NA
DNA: TGTGCCAGTAGTATAGGAGGGTCGGCTAATTCACCCCTCCACTTT
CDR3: CASSIGGSANSPLHF

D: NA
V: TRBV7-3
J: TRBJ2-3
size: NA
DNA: TGTGCCAGCAGCGATCGGGTAGGCACAGATACGCAGTATTTT
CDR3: CASSDRVGTDTQYF

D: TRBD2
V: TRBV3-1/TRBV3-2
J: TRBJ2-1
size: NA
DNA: TGTGCCAGCTTACCTAGCGGGGCAGCCTACAATGAGCAGTTCTTC
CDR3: CASLPSGAAYNEQFF

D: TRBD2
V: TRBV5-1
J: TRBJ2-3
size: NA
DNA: TGCGCCAGCAGCTTGAGCGGGGGGGCCGTAAATACGCAGTATTTT
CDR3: CASSLSGGAVNTQYF

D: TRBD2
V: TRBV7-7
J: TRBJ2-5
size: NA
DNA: TGTGCTAGCAGCTTAAACCCTGGACTAGAAGAGACCCAGTACTTC
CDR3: CASSLNPGLEETQYF

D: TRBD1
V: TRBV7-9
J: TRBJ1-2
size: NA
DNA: TGTGCCAGCAGCTTACTTGGACAGGGATCCTTGAGCTACACCTTC
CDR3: CASSLLGQGSLSYTF

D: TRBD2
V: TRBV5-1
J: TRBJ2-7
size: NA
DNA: TGCGCCAGCAGCTTCTCTAGCGGGACAAGCTACGAGCAGTACTTC
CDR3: CASSFSSGTSYEQYF

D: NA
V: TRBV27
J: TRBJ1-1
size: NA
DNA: TGTGCCAGCAGTTTATCGGCGGGTTCAGAAGCTTTCTTT
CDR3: CASSLSAGSEAFF

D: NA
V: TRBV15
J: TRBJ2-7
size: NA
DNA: TGTGCCACCAGCAGAGGGACAGAATACGAGCAGTACTTC
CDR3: CATSRGTEYEQYF

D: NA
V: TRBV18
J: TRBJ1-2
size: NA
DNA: TGTGCCAGCTCACCACTGGCAGGATCCGGGGCTAACTATGGCTACACCTTC
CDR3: CASSPLAGSGANYGYTF

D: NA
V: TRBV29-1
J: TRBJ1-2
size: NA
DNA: TGCAGCGTTGGCTCGTGGGCCACTAACTATGGCTACACCTTC
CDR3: CSVGSWATNYGYTF

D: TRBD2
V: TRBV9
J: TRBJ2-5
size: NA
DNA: TGTGCCAGCACAGGGACTAGCGGGGGGGCGGAGACCCAGTACTTC
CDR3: CASTGTSGGAETQYF

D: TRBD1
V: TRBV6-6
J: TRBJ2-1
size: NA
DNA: TGTGCCAGCAGCAACGGACAGGGCAGAGGGGATGAGCAGTTCTTC
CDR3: CASSNGQGRGDEQFF

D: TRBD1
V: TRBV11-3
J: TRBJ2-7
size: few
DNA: TGTGCCAGCAGCCCCCGGGACAGGCTCTACGAGCAGTACTTC
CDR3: CASSPRDRLYEQYF

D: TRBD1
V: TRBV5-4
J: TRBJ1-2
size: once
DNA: TGTGCCAGCAGCTTCTGGACAGGGGGCGACTATGGCTACACCTTC
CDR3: CASSFWTGGDYGYTF

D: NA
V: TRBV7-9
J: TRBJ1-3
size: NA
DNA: TGTGCCAGCAGCCACAGGGAGAGAAACACCATATATTTT
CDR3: CASSHRERNTIYF

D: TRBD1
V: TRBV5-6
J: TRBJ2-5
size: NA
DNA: TGTGCCAGCAGCAGGACAGGGGACCAAGAGACCCAGTACTTC
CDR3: CASSRTGDQETQYF

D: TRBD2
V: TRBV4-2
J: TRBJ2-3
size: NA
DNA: TGTGCCAGCAGCCAAGGACTAGCCACAGATACGCAGTATTTT
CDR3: CASSQGLATDTQYF

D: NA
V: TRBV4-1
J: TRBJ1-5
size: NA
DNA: TGCGCCAGCAGCCACTTCAGCAATCAGCCCCAGCATTTT
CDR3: CASSHFSNQPQHF

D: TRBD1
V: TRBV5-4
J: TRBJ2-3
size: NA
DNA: TGTGCCAGCAGCCCTATGCAGGGGGGCACAGATACGCAGTATTTT
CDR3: CASSPMQGGTDTQYF

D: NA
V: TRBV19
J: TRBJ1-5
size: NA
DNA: TGTGCCAGTAGTATCCCTCAGGTTTATAGCAATCAGCCCCAGCATTTT
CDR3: CASSIPQVYSNQPQHF

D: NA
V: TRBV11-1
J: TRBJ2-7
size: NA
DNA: TGTGCCAGCAGCAAGCAGAGGGACGAGCAGTACTTC
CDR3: CASSKQRDEQYF

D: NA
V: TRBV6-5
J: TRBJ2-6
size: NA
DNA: TGTGCCAGCTTCGACAGGTCTGGGGCCAACGTCCTGACTTTC
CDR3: CASFDRSGANVLTF

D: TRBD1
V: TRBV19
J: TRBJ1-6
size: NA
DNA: TGTGCCAGTAGAATACAGGGGGCGAGGTCACCCCTCCACTTT
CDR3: CASRIQGARSPLHF

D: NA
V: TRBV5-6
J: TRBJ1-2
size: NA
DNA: TGTGCCAGCAGCCTCCGAGCAGGGTATTTCGTCTACACCTTC
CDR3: CASSLRAGYFVYTF

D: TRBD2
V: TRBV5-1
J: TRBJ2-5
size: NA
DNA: TGCGCCAGCAGCTTGGGGAGCGGGGGGAGGAGAGAGACCCAGTACTTC
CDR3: CASSLGSGGRRETQYF

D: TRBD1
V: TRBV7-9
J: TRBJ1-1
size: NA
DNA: TGTGCCAGCAGCGTACAGGGGACCATGAACACTGAAGCTTTCTTT
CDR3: CASSVQGTMNTEAFF

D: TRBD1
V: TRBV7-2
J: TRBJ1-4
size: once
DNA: TGTGCCAGCAGCTACGTCTACGGACAGGGAGATGAAAAACTGTTTTTT
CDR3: CASSYVYGQGDEKLFF

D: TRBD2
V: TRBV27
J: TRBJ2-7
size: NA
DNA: TGTGCCAGCAGTCCGGGACTATACAACGAGCAGTACTTC
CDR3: CASSPGLYNEQYF

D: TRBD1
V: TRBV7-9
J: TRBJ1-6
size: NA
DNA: TGTGCCAGCAGCTGGACAGGTCCCGGGCCAAATTCACCCCTCCACTTT
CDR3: CASSWTGPGPNSPLHF

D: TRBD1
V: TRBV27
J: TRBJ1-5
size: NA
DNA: TGTGCCAGCAGTTCATCCGGGACAGGGGGCTTTAGCAATCAGCCCCAGCATTTT
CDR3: CASSSSGTGGFSNQPQHF

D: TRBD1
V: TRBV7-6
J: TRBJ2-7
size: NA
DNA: TGTGCCAGCAGCCAAGCCCGAACAGGGGGTTCCTACGAGCAGTACTTC
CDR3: CASSQARTGGSYEQYF

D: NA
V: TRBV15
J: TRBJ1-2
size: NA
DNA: TGTGCCACCAGCAGAAACAGGGACGGCTACACCTTC
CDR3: CATSRNRDGYTF

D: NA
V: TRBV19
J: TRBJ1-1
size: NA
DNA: TGTGCCAGTAGTTGGGTGAGGATGAACACTGAAGCTTTCTTT
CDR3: CASSWVRMNTEAFF

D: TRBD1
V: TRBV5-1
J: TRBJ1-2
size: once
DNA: TGCGCCAGCAGCTCCGGGACAGGGTTTTACGGCTACACCTTC
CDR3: CASSSGTGFYGYTF

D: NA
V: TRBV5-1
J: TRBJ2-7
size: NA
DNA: TGCGCCAGTAGAAGGGAGCCAGTACACGAGCAGTACTTC
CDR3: CASRREPVHEQYF

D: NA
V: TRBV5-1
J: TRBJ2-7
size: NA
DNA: TGCGCCAGCAGCCCGGGGGCTCTCGGGAGGGAGCAGTACTTC
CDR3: CASSPGALGREQYF

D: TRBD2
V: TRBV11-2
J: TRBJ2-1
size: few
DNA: TGTGCCAGCAGCTCATACATCGGACTAGCGGGGCGGGGACGGGGGCAGTTCTTC
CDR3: CASSSYIGLAGRGRGQFF

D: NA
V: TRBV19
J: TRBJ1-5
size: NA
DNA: TGTGCCACCGAGGCAGGGTTTAATCAGCCCCAGCATTTT
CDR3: CATEAGFNQPQHF

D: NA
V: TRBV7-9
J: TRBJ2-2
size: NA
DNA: TGTGCCAGCAGCATCGGACAAGCGAACACCGGGGAGCTGTTTTTT
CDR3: CASSIGQANTGELFF

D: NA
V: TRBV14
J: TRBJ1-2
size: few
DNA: TGTGCCAGCAGCCATAGAGGGTCCCCCTATGGCTACACCTTC
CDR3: CASSHRGSPYGYTF

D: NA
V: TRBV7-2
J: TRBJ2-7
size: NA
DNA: TGTGCCAGCAGCTTAGGTAGGGGCTACGAGCAGTACTTC
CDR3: CASSLGRGYEQYF

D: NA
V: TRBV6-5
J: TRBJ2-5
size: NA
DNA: TGTGCCAGCAGACCATTGGGGGGAGGCCAAGAGACCCAGTACTTC
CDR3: CASRPLGGGQETQYF

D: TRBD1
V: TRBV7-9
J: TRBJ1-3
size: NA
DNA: TGTGCCAGCACCTTAAGGGACAGGGGAAACACCATATATTTT
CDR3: CASTLRDRGNTIYF

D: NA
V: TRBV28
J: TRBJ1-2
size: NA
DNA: TGTGCCAGCAGTTTATCAGGTGGCTACACCTTC
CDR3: CASSLSGGYTF

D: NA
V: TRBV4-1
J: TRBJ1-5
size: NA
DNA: TGCGCCAGCAGCCAAGATTCCCCCGGGTTCCAGCATTTT
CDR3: CASSQDSPGFQHF

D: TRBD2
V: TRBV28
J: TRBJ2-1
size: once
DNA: TGTGCCAGCAGTTTATTCGCAGCGGGGGGGCTTTCTGATGAGCAGTTCTTC
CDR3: CASSLFAAGGLSDEQFF

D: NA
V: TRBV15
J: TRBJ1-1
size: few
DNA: TGTGCCACCAGCAGAAAGGACAACCGGAACACTGAAGCTTTCTTT
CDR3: CATSRKDNRNTEAFF

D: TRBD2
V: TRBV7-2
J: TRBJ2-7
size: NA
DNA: TGTGCCAGCAGTCCGACTAGCGGGGGGGCTGGCGAGCAGTACTTC
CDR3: CASSPTSGGAGEQYF

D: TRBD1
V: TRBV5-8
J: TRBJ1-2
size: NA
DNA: TGTGCCAGCAGCCCAGTAGGGGGCTTTGAAGGCTACACCTTC
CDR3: CASSPVGGFEGYTF